Listed below are T cell receptor beta chains from one sample, sequenced in a study of blood T cell repertoires in COVID-19. Sequencing was performed with immunoSEQ multiplex PCR; in TCRdb, only in-frame clones are kept and a portion is missing. In the table there are fewer than 200,000 clones, 81% of which are singletons. Sample: PBMCs or T cells enriched from blood (not recorded which). These receptor sequences come from a woman between 40 and 55 years old with acute COVID-19. Each CDR3 is given with its conserved first and last residue. The D gene is left open where the match is weak. The size field is filled for only some rows; it gives once, few, many or a size class.

v_call	d_call	clone_size	j_call	cdr3_nt	cdr3_aa
TRBV9	-	-	TRBJ1-2	TGTGCCAGCAGCGTAGGGGGGGGACACCATGGCTACACCTTC	CASSVGGGHHGYTF
TRBV24-1	TRBD1	-	TRBJ1-4	TGTGCCACCAGTGACGGGACAGCCCTTGAAAAACTGTTTTTT	CATSDGTALEKLFF
TRBV28	-	-	TRBJ2-3	TGTGCCAGCAGGTTGGGGCGGTCTGATACGCAGTATTTT	CASRLGRSDTQYF
TRBV5-1	-	-	TRBJ2-3	TGCGCCAGCAGCTTCGGTCCTAGCGACACAGATACGCAGTATTTT	CASSFGPSDTDTQYF
TRBV5-1	TRBD2	once	TRBJ2-2	TGCGCCAGCCACCTCGCGGGAGCTAACACCGGGGAGCTGTTTTTT	CASHLAGANTGELFF
TRBV9	-	-	TRBJ1-4	TGTGCCAGCAGCCCCAAAGTGGAACGGGGTGAAAAACTGTTTTTT	CASSPKVERGEKLFF
TRBV6-2/TRBV6-3	TRBD2	-	TRBJ2-7	TGTGCCAGCAGTGTACGACTAGCGGGAGACGGGAACGAGCAGTACTTC	CASSVRLAGDGNEQYF
TRBV11-3	TRBD2	many	TRBJ2-2	TGTGCCAGCAGCTTAGGACTCCAGACTAGCGTATCCGGGGAGCTGTTTTTT	CASSLGLQTSVSGELFF
TRBV18	-	-	TRBJ2-5	TGTGCCAGCTCACCAACAGGCCAAGAGACCCAGTACTTC	CASSPTGQETQYF
TRBV19	TRBD2	-	TRBJ2-1	TGTGCCAGTACGACGGGACTAGCGCCTCACTACAATGAGCAGTTCTTC	CASTTGLAPHYNEQFF
TRBV12-5	-	-	TRBJ1-6	TGTGCTAGTGGTTCGGGCTCCTATAATTCACCCCTCCACTTT	CASGSGSYNSPLHF
TRBV19	TRBD1	-	TRBJ2-1	TGTGCCAGTAGGGACAGGGAAAGCTCCTACAATGAGCAGTTCTTC	CASRDRESSYNEQFF
TRBV5-1	-	-	TRBJ2-2	TGCGCCAGCCACCGGACCGGGGAGCTGTTTTTT	CASHRTGELFF
TRBV10-3	TRBD1	-	TRBJ1-1	TGTGCCACGCGGGACAGGGGGCTAACTGAAGCTTTCTTT	CATRDRGLTEAFF
TRBV5-4	-	-	TRBJ2-5	TGTGCCAGCAGCCCGAGGCGGCAAGAGACCCAGTACTTC	CASSPRRQETQYF
TRBV12-3/TRBV12-4	-	-	TRBJ1-2	TGTGCCAGCAGGCGGGACTATGGCTACACCTTC	CASRRDYGYTF
TRBV29-1	-	-	TRBJ2-1	TGCAGCGTTGAAGGGTCCAGGGCCCGGGCGCCTTTCTTC	CSVEGSRARAPFF
TRBV27	TRBD2	few	TRBJ2-5	TGTGCCAGCAGTTTTTCCGGCGGGAGGGTAGAGACCCAGTACTTC	CASSFSGGRVETQYF
TRBV4-1	-	-	TRBJ1-2	TGCGCCAGCAGCCCACAGTCTTGGGATGGCTACACCTTC	CASSPQSWDGYTF
TRBV6-5	-	-	TRBJ1-5	TGTGCCAGCAGTAGAGGGGGAGGGAGCAATCAGCCCCAGCATTTT	CASSRGGGSNQPQHF
TRBV6-1	TRBD1	-	TRBJ1-4	TGTGCCAGCAGTGGCGAGACAGGGGGCGGCAGTGAAAAACTGTTTTTT	CASSGETGGGSEKLFF
TRBV29-1	-	-	TRBJ2-2	TGCAGCGTCAAATGGAGGTCCGGGGAGCTGTTTTTT	CSVKWRSGELFF
TRBV12-3/TRBV12-4	TRBD1	-	TRBJ1-5	TGTGCCAGCCGATCACAGGGGGATAAGCCCCAGCATTTT	CASRSQGDKPQHF
TRBV19	-	few	TRBJ1-2	TGTGCCAGTAGTGCCCGGGACACCTATGGCTACACCTTC	CASSARDTYGYTF
TRBV11-3	TRBD1	-	TRBJ1-1	TGTGCCAGCAGCTTAGATCTGGGGACAGTCGCCACTGAAGCTTTCTTT	CASSLDLGTVATEAFF
TRBV25-1	-	-	TRBJ1-2	TGTGCCAGCAGTGATGCCGGGAGGCTTGAAGGCTACACCTTC	CASSDAGRLEGYTF
TRBV6-1	-	-	TRBJ2-7	TGTGCCAGCAGGGAAACCGGCGGAGGGGATTCCTACGAGCAGTACTTC	CASRETGGGDSYEQYF
TRBV29-1	-	-	TRBJ1-1	TGCAGCGTTGTAGGGGCAGGCGGTTATCGCACTGAAGCTTTCTTT	CSVVGAGGYRTEAFF
TRBV5-1	TRBD2	-	TRBJ2-3	TGCGCCAGCAGCCCTCTAGCGGGAGGCTCCACAGATACGCAGTATTTT	CASSPLAGGSTDTQYF
TRBV19	TRBD2	-	TRBJ2-1	TGTGCCAGTACCCCTACTAGCGGGAGTTACAATGAGCAGTTCTTC	CASTPTSGSYNEQFF
TRBV6-5	-	-	TRBJ1-2	TGTGCCAGCAGTCCCCTGGCCTATGGCTACACCTTC	CASSPLAYGYTF
TRBV9	TRBD1	-	TRBJ2-7	TGTGCCAGCAGCGTAGATGGACAGGTCTCCTACGAGCAGTACTTC	CASSVDGQVSYEQYF
TRBV9	-	once	TRBJ2-1	TGTGCCAGCAGCGTCGGGACTTCCAATGAGCAGTTCTTC	CASSVGTSNEQFF
TRBV25-1	TRBD1	-	TRBJ2-3	TGTGCCAGCAGCCGACAGGGGGCAGGAGATACGCAGTATTTT	CASSRQGAGDTQYF
TRBV27	-	-	TRBJ1-1	TGTGCCAGCAGTTTAGGGCCGAACACTGAAGCTTTCTTT	CASSLGPNTEAFF
TRBV6-2/TRBV6-3	TRBD1	-	TRBJ2-4	TGTGCCAGCAGTTACTCTCCGGGACAGGGAACTATAGCCAAAAACATTCAGTACTTC	CASSYSPGQGTIAKNIQYF
TRBV7-6	-	-	TRBJ2-1	TGTGCCAGCAGCTTAGTCCTGGAGAACTACAATGAGCAGTTCTTC	CASSLVLENYNEQFF
TRBV10-1	TRBD1	-	TRBJ1-3	TGCGCCAGCAGTGGAGGACAGGGGACTTTACGCTCTGGAAACACCATATATTTT	CASSGGQGTLRSGNTIYF
TRBV2	-	-	TRBJ2-3	TGTGCCAGCAGGGTAGAGGGTACGCAGTATTTT	CASRVEGTQYF
TRBV7-3	TRBD2	once	TRBJ2-3	TGTGCCAGCAGCTTAAGGGGACTAGCGGGAACCACAGATACGCAGTATTTT	CASSLRGLAGTTDTQYF
TRBV5-1	-	many	TRBJ2-7	TGCGCCAGCAGCGGAGGACAGTTCTACGAGCAGTACTTC	CASSGGQFYEQYF